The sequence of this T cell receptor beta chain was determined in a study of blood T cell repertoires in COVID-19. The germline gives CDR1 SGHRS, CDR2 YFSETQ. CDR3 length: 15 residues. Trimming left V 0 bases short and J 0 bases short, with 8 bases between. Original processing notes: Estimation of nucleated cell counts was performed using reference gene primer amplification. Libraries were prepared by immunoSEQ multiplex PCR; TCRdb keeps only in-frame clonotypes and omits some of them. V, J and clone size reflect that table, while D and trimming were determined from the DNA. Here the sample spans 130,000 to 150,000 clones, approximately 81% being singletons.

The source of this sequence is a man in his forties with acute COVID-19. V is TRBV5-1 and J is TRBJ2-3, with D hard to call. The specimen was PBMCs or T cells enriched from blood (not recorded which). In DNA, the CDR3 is TGCGCCAGCAGCTTGGATCCCAAAAGCACAGATACGCAGTATTTT. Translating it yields CASSLDPKSTDTQYF.